Below are 15 T cell receptor beta chains sequenced from a single sample in a study of neoadjuvant nivolumab and ipilimumab in lung cancer. TCRdb's copy holds only in-frame clones and misses some; the assay was immunoSEQ multiplex PCR. Altogether about 18,000 clones are present, 76% being singletons, with the ten largest covering over 6%. The material sequenced was tumor tissue, taken after neoadjuvant nivolumab, alone or with ipilimumab, at or shortly before surgery. These receptors all stem from an adult with non-small cell lung cancer.

The CDR3 DNA reads TGCGCCAGCAGCCGAGGAGCGGGAGGTCCCAGCTCCTACAATGAGCAGTTCTTC. This gives the protein CASSRGAGGPSSYNEQFF. The chain uses TRBV5-1 and TRBJ2-1; 9 bases align to TRBD2. The CDR3 spans 18 residues. The ends lost 4 bases at V and 0 bases at J; junction bases unmatched: 11. Looked up from germline, CDR1 is SGHRS and CDR2 is YFSETQ.

The table lists this clone with a few counts. This chain links TRBV19 with TRBJ2-3; TRBD2 might be the D (5 bases). There are 13 residues in the CDR3. Deletions cut 6 bases from V and 6 bases from J, with 13 bases between. In germline, CDR1 is LNHDA, CDR2 SQIVND (reference sequence). The CDR3 protein is CASSPTPGDTQYF. CDR3 in DNA: TGTGCCAGTAGCCCAACCCCGGGGGATACGCAGTATTTT. Full variable domain (remainder filled in from reference TRBV19 and TRBJ2-3): DGGITQSPKYLFRKEGQNVTLSCEQNLNHDAMYWYRQDPGQGLRLIYYSQIVNDFQKGDIAEGYSVSREKKESFPLTVTSAQKNPTAFYLCASSPTPGDTQYFGPGTRLTVL.

This chain uses TRBV7-8 with TRBJ2-7, with 7 bases that match TRBD2. The length of the CDR3 is 15 residues. V lost 4 bases, J lost 4 bases, and 10 bases stayed unmatched. Germline V lookup: CDR1 SGHVS, CDR2 FQNEAQ. The CDR3 DNA reads as TGTGCCAGCAGCTCCACTCGCGGGAGTCTGTACGAGCAGTACTTC. Its protein product is CASSSTRGSLYEQYF.

V usage is TRBV7-9 and J usage is TRBJ1-2; possibly TRBD1 for D (6 bases). The CDR3 has 13 amino acids. CDR1 SEHNR and CDR2 FQNEAQ come from the germline V gene (reference sequence). Trimming removed 4 bases from V and 7 bases from J, with 13 bases in between. CDR3 region: CASSSYREGGYTF. Written as DNA, the CDR3 is TGTGCCAGCAGCTCCTACAGGGAAGGTGGCTACACCTTC.

This clone counts as medium-sized. The CDR3 reads CASSSEMSGDTQYF. For the CDR3, the DNA is TGTGCCAGCAGCTCCGAGATGAGCGGAGATACGCAGTATTTT. The chain links TRBV7-9 to TRBJ2-3; maybe TRBD2 (5 bases). Germline values: CDR1 SEHNR, CDR2 FQNEAQ (reference sequence). The ends were cut back, 4 bases at V and 5 bases at J, with 13 bases in the middle. This CDR3 spans 14 amino acids.

As for this clone: This sample includes further DNA sequences coding for the same CDR3. V usage is TRBV6-5 and J usage is TRBJ1-1; no definite D call. V was pared by 4 bases and J by 1 base, with 10 bases between. The germline CDR1 and CDR2 sequences are MNHEY and SVGAGI. This CDR3 is 14 amino acids long. CDR3 coding DNA: TGTGCCAGCAGTTCCTTAGCCGCGAACACTGAAGCTTTCTTT. This encodes CASSSLAANTEAFF.

This CDR3 reads CASTAGRYEQYF. The CDR3 DNA sequence: TGTGCCAGCACCGCGGGTCGCTACGAGCAGTACTTC. The chain carries TRBV6-6 and TRBJ2-7, with D perhaps matching TRBD2 (5 bases). Trimming took off 7 bases at V and 3 bases at J, with 10 bases between the two ends. From germline, CDR1 is MNHNY and CDR2 SVGAGI (reference sequence). The CDR3 covers 12 residues.

The V and J genes are TRBV5-7 and TRBJ1-4; 7 nucleotides match TRBD1. TRBV5-7 has ORF status, its function being uncertain. The CDR3 loop spans 16 amino acids. V lost 4 bases, J lost 6 bases, and 12 bases stayed unmatched. Here the CDR3 reads CASSHYQDRKDEKLFF. For the CDR3, the DNA is TGTGCCAGCAGCCATTATCAGGACAGGAAGGATGAAAAACTGTTTTTT.

The genes are TRBV5-1 and TRBJ2-7; 7 bases map to TRBD1. This CDR3 has 14 residues. The V gene end was trimmed by 2 bases and the J gene end by 3 bases; junction bases not matched to a gene: 5. Germline CDR1 reads SGHRS; CDR2 reads YFSETQ. CDR3: CASSLPTGNYEQYF. The DNA of the CDR3 is TGCGCCAGCAGCTTACCGACAGGGAACTACGAGCAGTACTTC.

This chain links TRBV4-2 with TRBJ1-4; no firm D call. The CDR3 contains 13 residues. CDR1 and CDR2 from the germline V gene are LGHNA and YNFKEQ. Trimming pared 4 bases from V and 8 bases from J, leaving 11 bases between. CDR3 DNA: TGTGCCAGCAGCCCTATTCAAGAGGAAAAACTGTTTTTT. This gives the protein CASSPIQEEKLFF.

The chain links TRBV14 to TRBJ2-1; D may be TRBD2 (5 bases). Between the trimmed V and J ends, which lost 5 bases and 3 bases, there was a span of 14 bases. The germline CDR1 and CDR2 sequences are SGHDN and FVKESK. The CDR3 sequence is 15 residues long. CDR3 coding DNA: TGTGCCAGCAGCTTGGACGGCGGGTTCTACAATGAGCAGTTCTTC. It yields the protein CASSLDGGFYNEQFF.

This chain connects TRBV18 to TRBJ1-1; a weak D match, TRBD1 (6 bases). CDR3 length: 14 amino acids. V lost 2 bases and J 7 bases, leaving 14 bases between the germline ends. Per the germline V gene, CDR1 is KGHSH and CDR2 is LQKENI. CDR3 nucleotides: TGTGCCAGCTCACCAGGGGGGGCGCAGGGTGAAGCTTTCTTT. The encoded protein is CASSPGGAQGEAFF.

The CDR3 DNA reads as TGTGCCAGCAGCGCTCAAGGAGGACGGGGGGACACCGGGGAGCTGTTTTTT. Translation gives CASSAQGGRGDTGELFF. V gene TRBV9 combines with J gene TRBJ2-2, with 7 positions matching TRBD2. In germline, CDR1 is SGDLS, CDR2 YYNGEE. V dropped 3 bases and J dropped 3; count of bases not matched to a gene: 11. The CDR3 length is 17 residues. The full variable domain, its missing parts supplied by reference TRBV9 and TRBJ2-2, is DSGVTQTPKHLITATGQRVTLRCSPRSGDLSVYWYQQSLDQGLQFLIQYYNGEERAKGNILERFSAQQFPDLHSELNLSSLELGDSALYFCASSAQGGRGDTGELFFGEGSRLTVL.

This rearrangement joins TRBV5-5 to TRBJ2-5, with TRBD1 identical over 10 bases. Germline values: CDR1 SGHKS, CDR2 YYEKEE (reference sequence). V dropped 0 bases and J dropped 5; count of bases not matched to a gene: 7. This CDR3 comprises 16 residues. CDR3 sequence (DNA): TGTGCCAGCAGCTTGGGGACAGGGGGGGGAAGGGAGACCCAGTACTTC. Its protein is CASSLGTGGGRETQYF.

As for this clone: The junction differs from germline at one of its ends, possibly a read error. The genes are TRBV7-7 and TRBJ2-3; no clear D gene. Germline assignment: CDR1 SSHAT and CDR2 FNYEAQ (reference sequence). The CDR3 is 14 residues long. This chain's CDR3 is CASSLSPTTDTQYF. The DNA for the CDR3 is TGTGCTAGCAGCTTAAGCCCGACCACAGATACGCAGTATTTT.